These 5 T cell receptor beta chains came from one sample sequenced in a study of CD8 T cells in Susac syndrome. The RNA, roughly 0.5 to 1 ug, was put through reverse transcription using random hexamers. TCRdb processed the immunoSEQ multiplex PCR reads anew with MiXCR; each CDR3 protein has one entry. The sample has some 18,000 distinct CDR3 sequences, approximately 95% seen once; the top ten hold roughly 0.24%. The sequencing input was CD8+ T cells from PBMCs. These receptors were obtained from a human donor in good health.

With regard to this clonotype: The junction shows a germline mismatch at one end, possibly a read error. The chain couples TRBV7-9 to TRBJ2-1, with 11 bases fitting TRBD2. Germline V CDR1 and CDR2: SEHNR, FQNEAQ (reference sequence). The CDR3 runs to 16 residues. In DNA, the CDR3 is TGTGCCAGCAGCTCGTCGACTAGCGGGGCCTACAATGAGCAGTCCTTC. This codes for CASSSSTSGAYNEQSF.

Here the CDR3 reads CASSSTVNEQFF. CDR3 nucleotides: TGTGCCAGCAGCTCGACTGTAAATGAGCAGTTCTTC. The rearrangement joins TRBV7-2 to TRBJ2-1; D remains unclear. Germline CDR1 SGHTA, CDR2 FQGNSA. The V and J ends lost 4 bases and 7 bases respectively, with 8 bases between them. The length of the CDR3 is 12 residues. Variable domain in full (rest from reference TRBV7-2 and TRBJ2-1): GAGVSQSPSNKVTEKGKDVELRCDPISGHTALYWYRQSLGQGLEFLIYFQGNSAPDKSGLPSDRFSAERTGGSVSTLTIQRTQQEDSAVYLCASSSTVNEQFFGPGTRLTVL.

The chain uses TRBV6-1 and TRBJ1-5, with 8 positions matching TRBD1. Losses at the gene ends were 5 bases for V and 0 bases for J; bases not matched to a gene: 18. The length of the CDR3 is 20 residues. The V gene's germline CDR1 is MNHNS and CDR2 SASEGT. In DNA form, the CDR3 reads TGTGCCAGCAGTAAGCCCCGGACAGGGAAGATACCTTATAGCAATCAGCCCCAGCATTTT. It codes for CASSKPRTGKIPYSNQPQHF.

The genes are TRBV28 and TRBJ2-5; 9 positions agree with TRBD2. From germline, CDR1 is MDHEN and CDR2 SYDVKM. The V gene end was trimmed by 5 bases and the J gene end by 5 bases; junction bases not matched to a gene: 9. The CDR3 loop spans 15 amino acids. The CDR3 protein is CASSTAGGAFETQYF. In DNA form, the CDR3 reads TGTGCCAGCAGTACCGCGGGGGGGGCTTTTGAGACCCAGTACTTC.

The gene calls are TRBV6-1 and TRBJ1-4, with D uncertain. The V end was cut by 1 base, the J end by 5 bases, with 11 bases between. This CDR3 region has 15 residues. Germline V CDR1 and CDR2: MNHNS, SASEGT. The CDR3 loop reads CASSEERTSNEKLFF. The CDR3 region has the DNA TGTGCCAGCAGTGAAGAGAGGACCTCCAATGAAAAACTGTTTTTT.